The present entry profiles one T cell receptor beta chain with its context. Its specificity is not known. The source of the sample is a study of cytomegalovirus exposure and HLA in healthy donors. Whole-study findings and limits: Researchers catalogued approximately 170 TCR beta chains as cytomegalovirus-associated.

PCR involved 60 Vbeta and 13 Jbeta primers. How the authors handled the data: Later, some 79 million unique TCR beta chains were counted in an analysis, and approximately 10 million of them were shared. The data were produced by immunoSEQ multiplex PCR, yet TCRdb's version contains in-frame clones alone and is incomplete. V and J calls plus clone size are reproduced from that table; the DNA served to infer D and trimming. The repertoire holds around 97,000 clones, with 76% as singletons. Germline values: CDR1 SGHAT, CDR2 FQNNGV. V dropped 1 base and J dropped 3; count of bases not matched to a gene: 4. This CDR3 region has 16 residues.

The clonotype originates from a woman aged 18-30 years in good health and CMV-seropositive. Material for sequencing was PBMCs. The chain joins TRBV11-2 to TRBJ2-1, with 9 bases identical to TRBD2. As DNA, the CDR3 is TGTGCCAGCAGCTTAGGATGGCGGGAGGGCTACAATGAGCAGTTCTTC. The encoded protein is CASSLGWREGYNEQFF.